The entry that follows covers one TCR beta chain sequence. Method: immunoSEQ multiplex PCR; TCRdb's copy keeps in-frame clones and lacks some. The sample holds roughly 50,000 clones, about 91% seen once. This specimen belongs to a study of T cell changes during pregnancy in multiple sclerosis. The CDR3 loop spans 17 amino acids. V lost 3 bases and J lost 0; bases outside the gene matches: 10. The germline gives CDR1 KGHSH, CDR2 LQKENI. The source is a female donor in good health, enrolled as a control in a pregnancy study. V and J are TRBV18 and TRBJ1-1; the match to TRBD1 covers 7 bases. The specimen comprised peripheral blood, sampled after pregnancy. Here the CDR3 DNA reads TGTGCCAGCTCACCGACCGGGACAGTCTTGGTGAACACTGAAGCTTTCTTT. It yields the protein CASSPTGTVLVNTEAFF.